Included here is one TCR beta chain sequence, with context. The sample originates from a study of control samples from healthy donors and cancer patients. Profiled with immunoSEQ multiplex PCR; TCRdb holds only in-frame clones, not every one. The sample holds under 450,000 clones, approximately 92% seen once. CDR3 length: 15 residues. The ends were cut back, 1 base at V and 6 bases at J, with 15 bases in the middle. CDR1 is SGHDN, CDR2 FVKESK, per germline. The V and J genes are TRBV14 and TRBJ1-1; D perhaps matches TRBD1 (6 bases). This clonotype was obtained from a man aged 40-49 years with head and neck cancer. Sequencing was carried out using PBMCs. CDR3 region: CASSQVQGGFAEAFF. Written as DNA, the CDR3 is TGTGCCAGCAGCCAAGTACAAGGGGGATTTGCTGAAGCTTTCTTT.